This T cell receptor beta chain appears in the sequencing data of a study of shared clonotypes between healthy human individuals. Looking at the study overall: The cohort had a couple of women and three men, ages 18 to 49.

V dropped 1 base and J dropped 6; count of bases not matched to a gene: 4. The CDR3 has 15 amino acids. Germline CDR1 SGHTA, CDR2 FQGNSA. Whole-study results and caveats: Sampling used blood alone; tissue repertoires probably differ.

Method: immunoSEQ multiplex PCR; TCRdb's copy keeps in-frame clones and lacks some. The sample includes some 2 million clones, 95% of them seen just once. A remark on this clone: Its target is not known.

The sequenced material came from naive CD4+ T cells sorted from blood. Documented subset: CD45RA+ positively selected. This receptor was obtained from a man between 18 and 35 years old in good health. The chain has TRBV7-2 and TRBJ2-2; 8 nucleotides match TRBD1. The CDR3, as DNA: TGTGCCAGCAGCTTAGACCCCAGGGGGCCCGGGGAGCTGTTTTTT. Amino acids: CASSLDPRGPGELFF.